Given below is one T cell receptor beta chain in context. Its antigen is not known. Both 60 Vbeta primers and 13 Jbeta primers went into the PCR. Produced via immunoSEQ multiplex PCR; TCRdb's table is partial and in-frame only. Of 210,000 or so clones in the sample, approximately 82% are singletons; the top ten hold roughly 10%. Every donor was a healthy person donating bone marrow. Unrecorded immune exposures were likely, despite nominal health at sampling. This specimen belongs to a study of cytomegalovirus exposure and HLA in healthy donors. The overall study: Drawn from HLA-typed donors, approximately 85 million unique TCRs were held in an early data release. General study points: As a later analysis revealed, most CMV-associated TCR beta chains appeared HLA-restricted.

Germline lookup yields CDR1 MNHEY and CDR2 SVGAGI. CDR3 length equals 15 residues. The chain employs TRBV6-5 and TRBJ2-5; a weak D match, TRBD1 (6 bases). The J call is uncertain, as TRBJ2-7 better fits the DNA end. This TCR was recovered from a woman between 50 and 59 years old in good health and CMV-seropositive. Sequenced: PBMCs. This CDR3 reads CASSTPGALLYEQYF. CDR3 nucleotides: TGTGCCAGCAGTACCCCAGGGGCTCTACTTTACGAGCAGTACTTC.